The source of this TCR beta chain is a study of T cells after yellow fever vaccination. Across the study: The authors prepared low-cell-number fractions using SMART-Seq v4 Ultra Low Input.

V lost 6 bases to trimming and J lost 10 bases, with 16 bases between them. In germline, CDR1 is MNHNY, CDR2 SVGAGI (reference sequence). CDR3 length: 14 amino acids. Whole-study findings and limits: At under 97% for CD4 and approximately 89% for CD8, most primary-vaccination clones showed up again after the booster.

Comment on this clonotype: Its specificity is unknown.

5'RACE template switching produced TCR cDNA carrying a universal primer site and UMIs. TCRdb processed the 5' RACE reads anew with MiXCR; each CDR3 protein has one entry. This sample has 300,000 to 400,000 distinct CDR3 sequences, with around 13% found just once. The V and J genes are TRBV6-6 and TRBJ1-6; D is perhaps TRBD1 (5 bases). The clonotype originates from a man aged 18-30 years who received the YFV17D yellow fever vaccine. The specimen comprised CD4+ T cells sorted from PBMCs, sampled 15 days after the yellow fever booster vaccination. This CDR3 is CASSPGTVVSPLHF. The CDR3 region has the DNA TGTGCCAGCAGCCCCGGGACGGTAGTCTCACCCCTCCACTTT.